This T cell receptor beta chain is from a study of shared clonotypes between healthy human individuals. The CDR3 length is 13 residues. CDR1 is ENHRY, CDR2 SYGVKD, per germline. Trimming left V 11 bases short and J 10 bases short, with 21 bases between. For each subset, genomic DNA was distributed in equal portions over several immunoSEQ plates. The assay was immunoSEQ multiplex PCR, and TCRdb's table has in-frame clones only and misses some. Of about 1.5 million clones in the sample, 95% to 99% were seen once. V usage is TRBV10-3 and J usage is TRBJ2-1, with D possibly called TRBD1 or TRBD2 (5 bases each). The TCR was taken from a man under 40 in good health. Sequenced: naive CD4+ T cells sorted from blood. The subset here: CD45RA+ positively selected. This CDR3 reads CAVFGGVGAEQFF. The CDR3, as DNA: TGTGCCGTGTTTGGGGGAGTCGGAGCGGAGCAGTTCTTC.